These 23 T cell receptor beta chains share one sample of origin, sequenced in a study of beta chain features in type 1 diabetes. General observations from the study: In every one of the four CD4+ subsets, TCRB CDR3s were moderately but significantly shorter in Type 1 diabetes patients.

The study reverse transcribed the entire isolated RNA, so it sequenced expressed TCRB transcripts. Profiled with immunoSEQ multiplex PCR; TCRdb holds only in-frame clones, not every one. The sample lists 230,000 or so clones; 15% to 20% were seen once. These receptors have no known antigen. The sequencing sample was made of naive CD4+ T cells from blood. The receptors originated from a man aged 25 to 40 with type 1 diabetes.

This chain joins TRBV6-5 and TRBJ2-5, with TRBD1 matching 8 bases. Trimming cost V 2 bases and J 2 bases; bases outside gene matches: 4. The germline gives CDR1 MNHEY, CDR2 SVGAGI. The CDR3 loop spans 15 amino acids. The CDR3 DNA follows: TGTGCCAGCAGTTACGGAGACAGGGGTCAAGAGACCCAGTACTTC. Its translation is CASSYGDRGQETQYF.

This clone was detected a few times. The chain uses TRBV6-1 and TRBJ2-1, with 12 nucleotides matching TRBD2. Germline lookup yields CDR1 MNHNS and CDR2 SASEGT. This CDR3 is 16 amino acids long. J was trimmed by 10 bases and V by 3 bases; bases with no gene match: 10. The CDR3 DNA sequence: TGTGCCAGCAGTGACCATTCACTAGCGGGAGGTCGGGAGCAGTTCTTC. Amino acids: CASSDHSLAGGREQFF.

The chain links TRBV6-1 to TRBJ2-7; tentative D call: TRBD1 (6 bases). This CDR3 is built from 14 residues. Trimming stripped 2 bases from V and 3 bases from J, with 11 bases between. Germline CDR1 reads MNHNS; CDR2 reads SASEGT. The CDR3 region is CASSESGRGYEQYF. The CDR3 nucleotides read TGTGCCAGCAGTGAAAGCGGCAGGGGCTACGAGCAGTACTTC.

This clone has more than one count but fewer than ten. CDR3 amino acids: CASSAGTDRTNYGYTF. The CDR3 coding sequence is TGTGCCAGCAGCGCCGGTACCGACAGGACTAACTATGGCTACACCTTC. The chain has TRBV5-6 and TRBJ1-2; tentative D call: TRBD1 (6 bases). The CDR3 is 16 residues long. The germline gives CDR1 SGHDT, CDR2 YYEEEE. V lost 4 bases to trimming and J lost 0 bases, with 16 bases between them.

This clone was seen a handful of times. This chain uses TRBV29-1 with TRBJ2-1, with a weak D call TRBD1 (6 bases). The CDR3 length is 14 residues. The germline V and J ends were trimmed by 6 bases and 5 bases, with 17 bases remaining between them. The V gene's germline CDR1 is SQVTM and CDR2 ANQGSEA. CDR3 in amino acids: CSVLEDSLDNEQFF. The CDR3 DNA sequence: TGCAGCGTACTTGAGGACAGTCTCGACAATGAGCAGTTCTTC.

The chain uses TRBV2 and TRBJ2-5; D gene ambiguous. Germline V gene sequence: CDR1 SNHLY, CDR2 FYNNEI. V dropped 6 bases and J dropped 5 bases, with 4 bases sitting between them. The CDR3 totals 10 residues. The CDR3 DNA reads TGTGCCAGCAGGATGGAGACCCAGTACTTC. Its protein product is CASRMETQYF.

For this clone: Other DNA sequences within the sample encode an identical CDR3. The chain carries TRBV28 and TRBJ2-7, with D possibly matching TRBD1 (5 bases). Looked up from germline, CDR1 is MDHEN and CDR2 is SYDVKM. This CDR3 has 12 residues. The germline V and J ends were trimmed by 5 bases and 3 bases, with 8 bases remaining between them. The CDR3 DNA is TGTGCCAGCAGTCTCAGGGACTACGAGCAGTACTTC. Its protein is CASSLRDYEQYF. The whole variable domain, remainder taken from reference TRBV28 and TRBJ2-7, is DVKVTQSSRYLVKRTGEKVFLECVQDMDHENMFWYRQDPGLGLRLIYFSYDVKMKEKGDIPEGYSVSREKKERFSLILESASTNQTSMYLCASSLRDYEQYFGPGTRLTVT.

V gene TRBV27 combines with J gene TRBJ2-1; 7 bases line up with TRBD2. Germline-derived CDR1 and CDR2 are MNHEY and SMNVEV (reference sequence). CDR3 length equals 14 residues. After removal of 8 bases from V and 8 bases from J, the junction contained 12 bases not matched to a gene. The CDR3 coding sequence is TGTGCCAGCCGCCGGACTAGTTTGCAGTATGAGCAGTTCTTC. Amino acid sequence: CASRRTSLQYEQFF.

This clone was counted once. In the same sample, other DNA sequences code for this CDR3. V and J are TRBV20-1 and TRBJ1-5; no clear D. The germline V gene has CDR1 DFQATT and CDR2 SNEGSKA (reference sequence). The CDR3 covers 11 residues. Trimming stripped 6 bases from V and 5 bases from J, with 8 bases between. The CDR3 sequence is CSAGWDQPQHF. CDR3 bases: TGCAGTGCCGGGTGGGATCAGCCCCAGCATTTT.

The V gene is TRBV28, the J gene TRBJ2-7; D unresolved. This CDR3 has 12 residues. Germline V gene sequence: CDR1 MDHEN, CDR2 SYDVKM. V shed 7 bases and J shed 7 bases, with 14 bases lying between them. The chain's CDR3 is CASTRRAFEQYF. The CDR3 region has the DNA TGTGCCAGCACTCGACGGGCTTTTGAGCAGTACTTC.

This clone was counted between two and nine times. V gene TRBV21-1 combines with J gene TRBJ2-1. TRBV21-1 is reported as a pseudogene. This CDR3 contains 13 residues. The CDR3 protein is CASSKWLYNEQFF. Written as DNA, the CDR3 is TGTGCCAGCAGCAAATGGCTATACAATGAGCAGTTCTTC.

The chain joins TRBV23-1 to TRBJ2-7, with a possible D match to TRBD2 (6 bases). TRBV23-1 is classed as an ORF, of uncertain function. This CDR3 is 14 amino acids long. The ends were cut back, 8 bases at V and 5 bases at J, with 19 bases in the middle. CDR3 sequence (DNA): TGCGCCAGCCCCCGGGGGACCAAGGAGCACGAGCAGTACTTC. It translates to CASPRGTKEHEQYF.

The chain has TRBV7-9 and TRBJ2-3, with D perhaps TRBD1 (7 bases). The V gene's germline CDR1 is SEHNR and CDR2 FQNEAQ (reference sequence). Trimming removed 3 bases at V and 7 bases at J, with 20 bases between. CDR3 length: 16 amino acids. CDR3 in amino acids: CASSFGIQGGSNTQYF. CDR3 in DNA: TGTGCCAGCAGCTTCGGTATCCAGGGGGGATCGAATACGCAGTATTTT.

The chain is built from TRBV5-6 and TRBJ2-5; 11 nucleotides line up with TRBD2. Looked up from germline, CDR1 is SGHDT and CDR2 is YYEEEE. J was trimmed by 5 bases and V by 4 bases; bases with no gene match: 10. This CDR3 is 16 amino acids long. The CDR3 nucleotides are TGTGCCAGCAGCGACACTAGCGGGAGTTCGATGGAGACCCAGTACTTC. It specifies CASSDTSGSSMETQYF.

This chain links TRBV6-6 with TRBJ2-3, with D possibly being TRBD1 or TRBD2 (5 bases each). This CDR3 contains 15 residues. The germline gives CDR1 MNHNY, CDR2 SVGAGI (reference sequence). V lost 2 bases, J lost 1 base, and 10 bases lay in between. Written as DNA, the CDR3 is TGTGCCAGCAGTTACATCGGGACGGGCACAGATACGCAGTATTTT. Translation: CASSYIGTGTDTQYF.

This sequence joins TRBV7-7 and TRBJ2-5; possible D gene TRBD1, 5 bases. Per germline, CDR1 SSHAT and CDR2 FNYEAQ (reference sequence). The CDR3 covers 13 residues. Deletions cut 3 bases from V and 2 bases from J, with 7 bases between. The CDR3 DNA follows: TGTGCCAGCAGCTTGGGGCAGCAAGAGACCCAGTACTTC. This sequence encodes CASSLGQQETQYF.

The gene calls are TRBV15 and TRBJ2-7; 12 bases agree with TRBD2. V trimming: 1 base; J trimming: 3 bases; junction bases outside the gene matches: 7. Germline V CDR1 and CDR2: LNHNV, YYDKDF (reference sequence). The CDR3 is made up of 17 amino acids. CDR3 DNA: TGTGCCACCAGCAGAGCAAGGTCTAGCGGGAGGGACTACGAGCAGTACTTC. Protein sequence: CATSRARSSGRDYEQYF.

This chain joins TRBV4-3 and TRBJ2-1; 7 bases fit TRBD2. Germline CDR1 and CDR2: LGHNA and YSLEER. V was clipped by 6 bases and J by 1 base; unmatched bases: 3. The CDR3 contains 14 residues. The CDR3 reads CASSLAGSYNEQFF. The CDR3 DNA is TGCGCCAGCAGTTTAGCGGGTTCCTACAATGAGCAGTTCTTC.

The chain links TRBV4-1 to TRBJ1-5, with D maybe TRBD1 (5 bases). CDR3 length: 17 residues. Trimming cost V 1 base and J 0 bases, with 13 bases left between them. Germline assignment: CDR1 MGHRA and CDR2 YSYEKL. The CDR3 sequence: CASSQGDRGDSNQPQHF. The CDR3 DNA follows: TGCGCCAGCAGCCAAGGGGACCGTGGCGATAGCAATCAGCCCCAGCATTTT.

The chain employs TRBV7-2 and TRBJ2-7; no definite D call. The CDR3 totals 11 residues. Germline values: CDR1 SGHTA, CDR2 FQGNSA. With 2 bases removed from V and 6 bases from J, the gap between germline ends came to 5 bases. The CDR3 spells CASSLYTEQYF. The CDR3 nucleotides read TGTGCCAGCAGCTTATATACCGAGCAGTACTTC.

The chain couples TRBV6-6 to TRBJ2-3; tentative D call: TRBD1 (5 bases). The CDR3 length is 13 residues. The germline V gene encodes CDR1 MNHNY and CDR2 SVGAGI (reference sequence). V dropped 7 bases and J dropped 1 base, with 9 bases sitting between them. The CDR3 DNA sequence: TGTGCCAGCATGAAACAGGGCACAGATACGCAGTATTTT. Translated: CASMKQGTDTQYF.

This clone was detected a few times. This chain links TRBV7-9 with TRBJ2-7, with D uncertain. This CDR3 has 13 residues. Trimming removed 4 bases from V and 3 bases from J, with 10 bases in between. CDR1 is SEHNR and CDR2 is FQNEAQ in the germline V gene (reference sequence). CDR3 sequence reads: CASSSGAFYEQYF. DNA of the CDR3: TGTGCCAGCAGCTCGGGCGCTTTCTACGAGCAGTACTTC.

As regards this clone: Other DNA sequences in this sample translate to the same CDR3. The V and J genes are TRBV20-1 and TRBJ2-3; D is unclear. Deletions cut 6 bases from V and 5 bases from J, with 6 bases between. Germline-derived CDR1 and CDR2 are DFQATT and SNEGSKA (reference sequence). The CDR3 is made up of 10 amino acids. In DNA, the CDR3 is TGCAGTGCCCGAATAGATACGCAGTATTTT. Encoded protein: CSARIDTQYF.